This T cell receptor (beta chain) is from a study of human T cells and chemical hapten exposure. Across the whole study: Donors were sensitized with 2% DPC on the upper inner arm. Patients, mostly women, had alopecia areata, alopecia totalis or alopecia universalis. General study findings and limits: Among TCRs, those above 1 in 1000 frequency were unaffected by DPC sensitization.

TCRdb reanalysed the RACE reads using MiXCR and keeps one entry per CDR3 protein. The sample includes 60,000 to 75,000 distinct CDR3 sequences, 6.7% seen only once; the top ten take over 1.5%. This clonotype was counted at least ten times. The antigen remains unidentified. Trimming stripped 3 bases from V and 3 bases from J, with 9 bases between. CDR3 size: 13 residues. Per the germline V gene, CDR1 is DFQATT and CDR2 is SNEGSKA (reference sequence). As to time point: pre-sensitization, week 0. Indicated treatment: therapeutic diphenylcyclopropenone sensitization with weekly scalp DPC. The chain has TRBV20-1 and TRBJ1-5, with D hard to call. This TCR was sampled from a woman aged 25 to 39 with alopecia areata. Some clones in this sample may be carry-over from other donors' samples. The material sequenced was whole blood, taken in connection with sensitization to the hapten diphenylcyclopropenone (DPC). DNA for the CDR3: TGCAGTGCTAGGTTGACATACAATCAGCCCCAGCATTTT. It encodes CSARLTYNQPQHF.